This is a list of T cell receptor beta chains from one sample in a study of T cells after yellow fever vaccination. TCRdb re-called the 5' RACE reads through MiXCR, storing one row per CDR3 protein. The profile covers 100,000 to 150,000 distinct CDR3 sequences, with around 7.4% appearing a single time and 2% to 3% taken by the ten largest. The starting material was CD4+ T cells sorted from PBMCs, obtained roughly 10 days after the first yellow fever vaccination. The receptors come from a man aged 18 to 30 who received the YFV17D yellow fever vaccine. CDR3s include the opening cysteine and the closing phenylalanine or tryptophan. Each record gives: J gene, clone size, D gene, V gene, CDR3 protein, CDR3 DNA. A D gene is named only where the DNA matches it firmly. The size of a clone is reported for some rows only, either as once, few or many, or as a class for expanded clones.

J gene: TRBJ2-5
clone size: many
D gene: .
V gene: TRBV6-1
CDR3 protein: CATAWTSQETQYF
CDR3 DNA: TGTGCCACGGCCTGGACATCGCAAGAGACCCAGTACTTC

J gene: TRBJ2-7
clone size: .
D gene: .
V gene: TRBV27
CDR3 protein: CASSFLARSYEQYF
CDR3 DNA: TGTGCCAGCAGTTTTTTGGCCAGGTCCTACGAGCAGTACTTC

J gene: TRBJ2-5
clone size: many
D gene: .
V gene: TRBV5-1
CDR3 protein: CASSQSQEVRETQYF
CDR3 DNA: TGCGCCAGCAGCCAGTCCCAAGAGGTCCGGGAGACCCAGTACTTC

J gene: TRBJ1-5
clone size: many
D gene: .
V gene: TRBV5-1
CDR3 protein: CASSAFWGSNQPQHF
CDR3 DNA: TGCGCCAGCAGCGCGTTTTGGGGCAGCAATCAGCCCCAGCATTTT

J gene: TRBJ2-7
clone size: many
D gene: .
V gene: TRBV7-2
CDR3 protein: CASKNAPANEEQYF
CDR3 DNA: TGTGCCAGCAAGAACGCCCCGGCGAATGAAGAGCAGTACTTC

J gene: TRBJ1-1
clone size: few
D gene: .
V gene: TRBV12-3/TRBV12-4
CDR3 protein: CASSLVGVNTEAFF
CDR3 DNA: TGTGCCAGCAGTTTAGTTGGGGTCAACACTGAAGCTTTCTTT

J gene: TRBJ2-3
clone size: many
D gene: .
V gene: TRBV12-3/TRBV12-4
CDR3 protein: CASSSQGYTDTQYF
CDR3 DNA: TGTGCCAGCAGTTCCCAGGGGTACACAGATACGCAGTATTTT

J gene: TRBJ2-3
clone size: many
D gene: TRBD2
V gene: TRBV9
CDR3 protein: CASSVAPGRGASTDTQYF
CDR3 DNA: TGTGCCAGCAGCGTAGCCCCTGGGCGGGGGGCTAGCACAGATACGCAGTATTTT

J gene: TRBJ1-5
clone size: .
D gene: .
V gene: TRBV6-1
CDR3 protein: CASSEAPNQPQHF
CDR3 DNA: TGTGCCAGCAGTGAAGCGCCCAATCAGCCCCAGCATTTT

J gene: TRBJ2-3
clone size: few
D gene: TRBD2
V gene: TRBV5-5
CDR3 protein: CASSPSLFAGGSDTQYF
CDR3 DNA: TGTGCCAGCAGTCCCTCTCTCTTCGCGGGGGGTTCAGATACGCAGTATTTT

J gene: TRBJ1-4
clone size: many
D gene: .
V gene: TRBV20-1
CDR3 protein: CSAHPRGGEKLFF
CDR3 DNA: TGCAGTGCCCACCCCAGGGGAGGTGAAAAACTGTTTTTT

J gene: TRBJ1-2
clone size: many
D gene: .
V gene: TRBV6-2/TRBV6-3
CDR3 protein: CASSPGRLNYGYTF
CDR3 DNA: TGTGCCAGCAGTCCGGGACGGCTTAACTATGGCTACACCTTC

J gene: TRBJ2-5
clone size: many
D gene: .
V gene: TRBV24-1
CDR3 protein: CATSDPPGPLGQETQYF
CDR3 DNA: TGTGCCACCAGTGATCCTCCCGGACCCTTGGGGCAAGAGACCCAGTACTTC

J gene: TRBJ2-2
clone size: .
D gene: TRBD2
V gene: TRBV3-1
CDR3 protein: CACCPHTSGGVTGELFF
CDR3 DNA: TGTGCCTGCTGCCCTCATACTAGCGGGGGCGTCACCGGGGAGCTGTTTTTT

J gene: TRBJ2-6
clone size: .
D gene: TRBD2
V gene: TRBV4-2
CDR3 protein: CASSQVGGGTGANVLTF
CDR3 DNA: TGTGCCAGCAGCCAAGTAGGCGGGGGAACCGGGGCCAACGTCCTGACTTTC

J gene: TRBJ1-1
clone size: many
D gene: TRBD1
V gene: TRBV4-3
CDR3 protein: CASSTGQGYAEAFF
CDR3 DNA: TGCGCCAGCAGCACGGGACAGGGGTACGCTGAAGCTTTCTTT

J gene: TRBJ2-1
clone size: many
D gene: TRBD1
V gene: TRBV12-3/TRBV12-4
CDR3 protein: CASSSTTGVSSYNEQFF
CDR3 DNA: TGTGCCAGCAGTTCAACGACAGGGGTGAGCTCCTACAATGAGCAGTTCTTC

J gene: TRBJ1-1
clone size: many
D gene: .
V gene: TRBV7-9
CDR3 protein: CASSLAPGFGAEAFF
CDR3 DNA: TGTGCCAGCAGCTTAGCGCCTGGGTTTGGCGCTGAAGCTTTCTTT

J gene: TRBJ2-3
clone size: .
D gene: .
V gene: TRBV9
CDR3 protein: CASSVTSIDTQYF
CDR3 DNA: TGTGCCAGCAGCGTAACTAGCATAGATACGCAGTATTTT

J gene: TRBJ2-4
clone size: many
D gene: TRBD2
V gene: TRBV20-1
CDR3 protein: CSARLAGLAKNIQYF
CDR3 DNA: TGCAGTGCAAGACTAGCGGGGTTAGCCAAAAACATTCAGTACTTC

J gene: TRBJ1-2
clone size: .
D gene: .
V gene: TRBV2
CDR3 protein: CASGDSRDYGYTF
CDR3 DNA: TGTGCCAGCGGAGACTCCAGGGACTATGGCTACACCTTC

J gene: TRBJ2-2
clone size: many
D gene: .
V gene: TRBV24-1
CDR3 protein: CATSRGEDNTGELFF
CDR3 DNA: TGTGCCACCAGCCGAGGAGAGGATAACACCGGGGAGCTGTTTTTT

J gene: TRBJ1-6
clone size: .
D gene: TRBD1
V gene: TRBV4-3
CDR3 protein: CASSQERVQGALTPLHF
CDR3 DNA: TGCGCCAGCAGCCAAGAAAGGGTACAGGGGGCGCTTACACCCCTCCACTTT

J gene: TRBJ2-3
clone size: many
D gene: .
V gene: TRBV3-1
CDR3 protein: CASSPREPDTQYF
CDR3 DNA: TGTGCCAGCAGCCCTCGGGAGCCAGATACGCAGTATTTT

J gene: TRBJ2-7
clone size: many
D gene: TRBD2
V gene: TRBV20-1
CDR3 protein: CSATRLAAAYEQYF
CDR3 DNA: TGCAGTGCTACCCGACTAGCGGCGGCCTACGAGCAGTACTTC

J gene: TRBJ2-5
clone size: many
D gene: .
V gene: TRBV6-5
CDR3 protein: CASRGAQETQYF
CDR3 DNA: TGTGCCAGCAGAGGAGCCCAAGAGACCCAGTACTTC

J gene: TRBJ1-2
clone size: many
D gene: .
V gene: TRBV4-3
CDR3 protein: CASSQERWTYGYTF
CDR3 DNA: TGCGCCAGCAGCCAAGAACGGTGGACCTATGGCTACACCTTC